This T cell receptor (beta chain) was obtained from a study of blood T cell repertoires in COVID-19. Each participant's cohort was designated according to participant-reported clinical history. Cohort 3 recovery required two negative PCRs, clearance, or symptom resolution. V was clipped by 3 bases and J by 1 base, with 11 bases between them. Per germline, CDR1 SQVTM and CDR2 ANQGSEA. This CDR3 is 14 amino acids long. In the original analysis: How many nucleated cells were present was estimated from reference gene primer amplification. TCRdb keeps only in-frame clones here, not all; method: immunoSEQ multiplex PCR. V and J calls and clone size are those listed in that table; D and trimming were worked out from the DNA. The sample lists some 530,000 clones, more than 85% occurring once.

The sequenced material came from PBMCs or T cells enriched from blood (not recorded which). The TCR was taken from a woman in her sixties who had recovered from COVID-19. The rearrangement uses TRBV29-1 and TRBJ2-3; TRBD1 might be the D (6 bases). The CDR3: CSVELQGRTDTQYF. CDR3 coding DNA: TGCAGCGTTGAGTTACAGGGACGCACAGATACGCAGTATTTT.